This T cell receptor beta chain was identified in a study of blood T cell repertoires in COVID-19. Germline assignment: CDR1 LNHDA and CDR2 SQIVND (reference sequence). This CDR3 has 15 residues. With 3 bases removed from V and 4 bases from J, the gap between germline ends came to 12 bases. As originally analysed: Reference gene primer amplification in the assay estimated nucleated cell counts. The protocol was immunoSEQ multiplex PCR, while the TCRdb copy is restricted to in-frame clones and leaves out a portion. Clonal size and the V and J genes are those of that table, whereas D and trimming came from the DNA. The table has 350,000 to 450,000 clones, around 92% seen once. Enrolled through a virtual design, the participants were between roughly 18 and 90 years of age and came from approximately 25 US areas. The study assigned cohorts using participant-reported clinical history.

The clonotype originates from a woman between 25 and 40 years old who had recovered from COVID-19. Material: PBMCs or T cells enriched from blood (not recorded which). This chain joins TRBV19 and TRBJ2-2; a possible D gene is TRBD1 (7 bases). CDR3 bases: TGTGCCAGTAGTATTGTCAGGGGGGCCACCGGGGAGCTGTTTTTT. It is translated as CASSIVRGATGELFF.